This T cell receptor (beta chain) was identified during a study of blood T cells in healthy people across ages. General study findings and limits: Correlation between TCR beta diversity and naive T cell percentage was strong.

Each donor's blood draw was around 9.1 milliliters of peripheral blood. Using a J-beta primer mix together with a sample-barcoded 5' primer, a second PCR was run for roughly 6 to 11 cycles. One entry per CDR3 protein results from TCRdb running MiXCR on the 5' RACE reads. This table has approximately 1.5 million distinct CDR3 sequences, 30% to 40% appearing once. The CDR3 sequence is 15 residues long. Germline V gene lookup returns CDR1 LGHDT and CDR2 YNNKEL (reference sequence). With regard to this clonotype: Its antigen is not known. One end of the junction is discordant with germline, which a read error may explain.

Sequencing input: blood. This chain joins TRBV3-1 and TRBJ2-1; 7 bases align to TRBD1. This TCR derives from a woman in her 30s in good health. CDR3 amino acids: CASSLQGNSYDEQFF. CDR3 nucleotide sequence: TGTGCCAGCAGTCTACAGGGGAATTCCTACGATGAGCAGTTCTTC.